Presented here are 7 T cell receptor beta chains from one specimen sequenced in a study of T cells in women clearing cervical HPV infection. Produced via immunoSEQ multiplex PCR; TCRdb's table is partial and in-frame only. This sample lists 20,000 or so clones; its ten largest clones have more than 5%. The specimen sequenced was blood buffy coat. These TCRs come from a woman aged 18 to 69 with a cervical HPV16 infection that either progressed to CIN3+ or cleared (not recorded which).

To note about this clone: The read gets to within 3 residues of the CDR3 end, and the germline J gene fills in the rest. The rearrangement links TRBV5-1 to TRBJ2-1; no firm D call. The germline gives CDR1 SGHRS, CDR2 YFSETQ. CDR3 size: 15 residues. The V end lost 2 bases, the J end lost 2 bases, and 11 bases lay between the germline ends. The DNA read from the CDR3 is TGCGCCAGCAGCTTAGAAAGGGCGACCTACAATGAG. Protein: CASSLERATYNE. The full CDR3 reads CASSLERATYNEQFF.

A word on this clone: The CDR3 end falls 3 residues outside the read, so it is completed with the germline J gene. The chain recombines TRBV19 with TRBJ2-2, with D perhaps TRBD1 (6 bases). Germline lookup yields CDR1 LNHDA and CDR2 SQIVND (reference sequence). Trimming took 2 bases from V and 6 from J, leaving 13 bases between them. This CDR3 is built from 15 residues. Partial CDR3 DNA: TGTGCCAGTAGTATATCCCAACAGGGACCCGGGGAG. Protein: CASSISQQGPGE. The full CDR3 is CASSISQQGPGELFF.

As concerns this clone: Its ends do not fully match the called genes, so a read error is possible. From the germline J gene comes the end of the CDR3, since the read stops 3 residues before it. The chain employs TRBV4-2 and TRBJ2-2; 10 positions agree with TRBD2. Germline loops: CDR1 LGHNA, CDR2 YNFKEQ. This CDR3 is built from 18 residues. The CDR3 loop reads CASSQVDLAGAVYGELFF. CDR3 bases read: TGCGCCAGCAGCCAAGTTGATCTAGCGGGAGCCGTGTACGGGGAG.

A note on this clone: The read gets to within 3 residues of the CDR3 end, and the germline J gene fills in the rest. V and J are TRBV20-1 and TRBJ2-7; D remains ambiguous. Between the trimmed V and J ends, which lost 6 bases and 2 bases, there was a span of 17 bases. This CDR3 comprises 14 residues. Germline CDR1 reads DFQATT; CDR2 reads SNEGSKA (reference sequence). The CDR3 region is CSARKGPPPYEQYF. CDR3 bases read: TGCAGTGCCCGCAAAGGGCCTCCCCCCTACGAG.

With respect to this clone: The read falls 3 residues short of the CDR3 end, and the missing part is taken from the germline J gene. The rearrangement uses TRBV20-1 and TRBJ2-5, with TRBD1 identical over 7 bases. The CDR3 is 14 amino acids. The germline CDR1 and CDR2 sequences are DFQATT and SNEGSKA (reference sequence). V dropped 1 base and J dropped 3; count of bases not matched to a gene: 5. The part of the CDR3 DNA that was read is TGCAGTGCTAGAGTTCAGGGGGTGGAAGAGACC. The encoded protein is CSARVQGVEET. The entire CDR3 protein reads CSARVQGVEETQYF.

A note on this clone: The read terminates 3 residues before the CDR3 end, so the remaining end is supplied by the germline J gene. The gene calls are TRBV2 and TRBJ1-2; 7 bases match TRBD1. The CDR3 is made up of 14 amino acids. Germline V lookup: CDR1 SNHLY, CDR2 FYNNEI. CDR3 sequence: CASEDQGVGGGYTF. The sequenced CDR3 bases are TGTGCCAGCGAAGATCAGGGGGTGGGAGGCGGC.

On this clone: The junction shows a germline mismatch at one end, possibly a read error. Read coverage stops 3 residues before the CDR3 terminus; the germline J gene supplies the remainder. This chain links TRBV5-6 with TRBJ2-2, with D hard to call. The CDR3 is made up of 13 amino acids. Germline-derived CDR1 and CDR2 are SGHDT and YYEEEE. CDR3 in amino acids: CTSSLKIRGELFF. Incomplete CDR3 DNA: TGTACCAGCAGCTTGAAAATAAGGGGGGAG. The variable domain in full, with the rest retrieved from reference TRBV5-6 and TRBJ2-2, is DAGVTQSPTHLIKTRGQQVTLRCSPKSGHDTVSWYQQALGQGPQFIFQYYEEEERQRGNFPDRFSGHQFPNYSSELNVNALLLGDSALYLCTSSLKIRGELFFGEGSRLTVL.